Shown below are 10 T cell receptor beta chains from a single sample sequenced in a study of T cells in Graves' hyperthyroidism and ophthalmopathy. Researchers amplified the TCR beta CDR3 regions from RNA transcripts. The HTBI primer set was used in a first-round RT-PCR of the TCR CDR3. A single record per CDR3 protein comes from TCRdb applying MiXCR to the multiplex PCR reads. The table records 600,000 to 900,000 distinct CDR3 sequences, over 15% of them present only once. Input material: blood. The receptors derive from a man between 18 and 35 years old with Graves' hyperthyroidism.

The table lists this clonotype with many counts. The rearrangement joins TRBV20-1 to TRBJ1-1; D perhaps matches TRBD1 (5 bases). CDR1 and CDR2 from the germline V gene are DFQATT and SNEGSKA (reference sequence). This CDR3 is 15 amino acids long. The V gene lost 0 bases and the J gene lost 7 bases, with 18 bases spanning the gap. Here the CDR3 DNA reads TGCAGTGCTAGAGAGGATTACGACAGTCGAGATGAAGCTTTCTTT. This codes for CSAREDYDSRDEAFF.

There are a few counts of this clonotype. The chain is built from TRBV5-1 and TRBJ1-2, with TRBD1 identical over 9 bases. The CDR3 consists of 15 residues. Trimming at V came to 4 bases and at J to 8 bases, leaving 12 bases not matched to a gene. Looked up from germline, CDR1 is SGHRS and CDR2 is YFSETQ. CDR3 sequence (DNA): TGCGCCAGCAGCCCTAACCCCGGGACAGGGAACGGCTACACCTTC. Translated: CASSPNPGTGNGYTF.

This clonotype was observed at least ten times. The chain links TRBV29-1 to TRBJ1-1; D is ambiguous. The CDR3 totals 15 residues. The germline V and J ends were trimmed by 0 bases and 6 bases, with 17 bases remaining between them. The germline V gene has CDR1 SQVTM and CDR2 ANQGSEA. The CDR3 loop reads CSVEDRNNWYAEAFF. DNA for the CDR3: TGCAGCGTTGAAGATCGAAACAATTGGTACGCTGAAGCTTTCTTT.

This clonotype was detected ten times or more. The chain employs TRBV2 and TRBJ2-5; the D gene is possibly TRBD1 (6 bases). CDR3 length: 16 amino acids. Germline V gene sequence: CDR1 SNHLY, CDR2 FYNNEI. The germline V and J ends were trimmed by 4 bases and 5 bases, with 20 bases remaining between them. The CDR3 here is CASSGGRLPSRETQYF. Written as DNA, the CDR3 is TGTGCCAGCAGTGGGGGGCGCTTACCCTCCCGGGAGACCCAGTACTTC.

The genes are TRBV5-1 and TRBJ2-3, with TRBD2 identical over 7 bases. Germline V gives CDR1 SGHRS, CDR2 YFSETQ. The CDR3 contains 19 residues. J gave up 2 bases and V 2 bases, and 17 bases lay outside the gene matches. The CDR3 region has the DNA TGCGCCAGCAGCTTAGAGGGACTAACCCCCGAATTTTACACAGATACGCAGTATTTT. The encoded protein is CASSLEGLTPEFYTDTQYF.

This clonotype was observed a handful of times. This rearrangement joins TRBV5-4 to TRBJ1-1; no clear D. V was pared by 9 bases and J by 1 base, with 13 bases between. There are 13 residues in the CDR3. Germline V gene data show CDR1 as SGHNT and CDR2 as YYREEE (reference sequence). DNA of the CDR3: TGTGCCACAGCACGTGGGTCGAACACTGAAGCTTTCTTT. Amino acids: CATARGSNTEAFF.

This clonotype was detected a few times. Compared with germline, one end of the junction differs, possibly owing to a read error. The chain uses TRBV19 and TRBJ2-2; 9 bases match TRBD2. The germline V gene has CDR1 LNHDA and CDR2 SQIVND (reference sequence). This CDR3 region has 17 residues. CDR3 in amino acids: CAGPRFKWGLAGGGLFF. CDR3 nucleotides: TGTGCCGGACCCCGATTCAAATGGGGACTAGCAGGGGGGGGGCTGTTTTTT.

The chain recombines TRBV10-3 with TRBJ1-1; D is ambiguous. The V gene's germline CDR1 is ENHRY and CDR2 SYGVKD. Trimming removed 6 bases at V and 2 bases at J, with 7 bases between. This CDR3 contains 12 residues. The CDR3: CAIRGLNTEAFF. CDR3 coding DNA: TGTGCCATCAGGGGTCTTAACACTGAAGCTTTCTTT.

This sequence joins TRBV11-2 and TRBJ2-7, with D perhaps assigned TRBD1 or TRBD2 (5 bases each). Germline CDR1 SGHAT, CDR2 FQNNGV. This CDR3 is 13 amino acids long. The V and J ends lost 4 bases and 7 bases respectively, with 14 bases between them. In DNA form, the CDR3 reads TGTGCCAGCAGCTACACCCACAGGACTGAGCAGTACTTC. It yields the protein CASSYTHRTEQYF.

The chain is built from TRBV19 and TRBJ2-7; no clear D gene. Looked up from germline, CDR1 is LNHDA and CDR2 is SQIVND (reference sequence). This CDR3 contains 12 residues. Trimming removed 4 bases at V and 7 bases at J, with 11 bases between. The CDR3 sequence is CASSNRVEEQYF. The DNA of the CDR3 is TGTGCCAGTAGTAATCGGGTGGAAGAGCAGTACTTC.